A single sample is the source of the 22 T cell receptor beta chains below, sequenced in a study of memory CD4+ T cells and cytomegalovirus serostatus. The sort gate was single viable CD3+CD4+CD8-CD45RO+ cells for memory CD4+ T cells. Some clones are missing from TCRdb's copy, which holds only in-frame ones; the method was immunoSEQ multiplex PCR. Among 55,000 to 60,000 clones listed, about 81% were seen once. The sequencing sample was made of memory CD4+ T cells from blood. These receptors all come from an adult in good health and CMV-seronegative.

The CDR3 protein is CASTTLYNEQFF. In DNA form, the CDR3 reads TGTGCCAGCACAACTCTCTACAATGAGCAGTTCTTC. V usage is TRBV27 and J usage is TRBJ2-1; no clear D. Germline-derived CDR1 and CDR2 are MNHEY and SMNVEV (reference sequence). Trimming removed 7 bases from V and 3 bases from J, with 7 bases in between. The length of the CDR3 is 12 residues.

This chain connects TRBV27 to TRBJ1-3, with D unresolved. CDR1 and CDR2 (germline): MNHEY, SMNVEV (reference sequence). The CDR3 covers 15 residues. V dropped 2 bases and J dropped 4 bases, with 12 bases sitting between them. This CDR3 reads CASSLKGPGGNTIYF. CDR3 bases: TGTGCCAGCAGTTTAAAAGGGCCTGGAGGAAACACCATATATTTT.

The chain employs TRBV10-3 and TRBJ2-3; the match to TRBD2 covers 7 bases. The CDR3 sequence is 16 residues long. V shed 2 bases and J 3 bases; nucleotides not matched to a gene: 8. Per the germline V gene, CDR1 is ENHRY and CDR2 is SYGVKD. CDR3 sequence: CAISEERGRMTDTQYF. CDR3 coding DNA: TGTGCCATCAGTGAGGAACGCGGGAGAATGACAGATACGCAGTATTTT.

The chain uses TRBV19 and TRBJ2-1, with D possibly being TRBD1 or TRBD2 (6 bases each). V lost 5 bases to trimming and J lost 8 bases, with 16 bases between them. The CDR3 runs 14 residues. Germline CDR1 is LNHDA and CDR2 is SQIVND (reference sequence). CDR3 DNA: TGTGCCAGTAGTTTCGGGGGCGGTAGGGATGAGCAGTTCTTC. It codes for CASSFGGGRDEQFF.

The chain employs TRBV10-1 and TRBJ2-2; D tentatively reads TRBD1 or TRBD2 (5 bases each). Trimming took 6 bases from V and 2 from J, leaving 13 bases between them. The CDR3 extends over 15 amino acids. Germline CDR1 and CDR2: WNHNN and SYGVQD (reference sequence). In DNA form, the CDR3 reads TGCGCCAGCAGCCCTTTGAGGGGCAACACCGGGGAGCTGTTTTTT. Translation gives CASSPLRGNTGELFF.

The rearrangement uses TRBV19 and TRBJ2-7; 10 bases line up with TRBD2. This CDR3 contains 15 residues. Germline trimming cut 4 bases from V and 3 bases from J; bases unmatched to any gene: 6. Germline CDR1 LNHDA, CDR2 SQIVND (reference sequence). The CDR3 spells CASSRTSGSFYEQYF. The CDR3 DNA reads TGTGCCAGTAGTAGGACTAGCGGCAGCTTCTACGAGCAGTACTTC.

J is TRBJ1-1 and V is TRBV10-1; D perhaps matches TRBD1 (6 bases). The germline V gene has CDR1 WNHNN and CDR2 SYGVQD (reference sequence). V was trimmed by 5 bases and J by 0 bases, leaving 19 bases between them. CDR3 length: 17 residues. Here the CDR3 reads CASSSQGPPTMNTEAFF. DNA for the CDR3: TGCGCCAGCAGTTCACAGGGTCCTCCTACCATGAACACTGAAGCTTTCTTT.

The chain couples TRBV28 to TRBJ1-6; weak D call: TRBD1 (5 bases). The V gene's germline CDR1 is MDHEN and CDR2 SYDVKM. V was shortened by 7 bases and J by 7 bases, with 17 bases between the two germline ends. This CDR3 comprises 15 residues. CDR3 nucleotide sequence: TGTGCCAGCACCGCTTATGAGGGGAAAAATTCACCCCTCCACTTT. This gives the protein CASTAYEGKNSPLHF. Full variable domain (remainder filled in from reference TRBV28 and TRBJ1-6): DVKVTQSSRYLVKRTGEKVFLECVQDMDHENMFWYRQDPGLGLRLIYFSYDVKMKEKGDIPEGYSVSREKKERFSLILESASTNQTSMYLCASTAYEGKNSPLHFGNGTRLTVT.

The chain combines TRBV6-1 with TRBJ1-2; 7 bases line up with TRBD1. V lost 7 bases, J lost 4 bases, and 9 bases stayed unmatched. The CDR3 consists of 14 residues. Germline lookup yields CDR1 MNHNS and CDR2 SASEGT. The CDR3, as DNA: TGTGCCAGCATTGGTAGGGGGCGAAGCTATGGCTACACCTTC. Translation: CASIGRGRSYGYTF.

This clone was seen a handful of times. The rearrangement uses TRBV7-3 and TRBJ2-1, with 10 bases aligning to TRBD2. V gave up 5 bases and J gave up 7 bases; unmatched junction bases: 11. Germline V lookup: CDR1 SGHTA, CDR2 FQGTGA. The CDR3 runs 16 residues. The CDR3 loop is CASSPTLAGSFNEQFF. CDR3 coding DNA: TGTGCCAGCAGCCCTACACTAGCGGGGAGTTTTAATGAGCAGTTCTTC.

The rearrangement joins TRBV7-2 to TRBJ1-1, with a tentative D call TRBD1 (5 bases). This CDR3 is built from 14 residues. V was cut by 4 bases and J by 4 bases, with 13 bases left in between. CDR1 is SGHTA, CDR2 FQGNSA, per germline. Here the CDR3 reads CASSSGTRGTEAFF. CDR3 coding DNA: TGTGCCAGCAGCTCGGGGACCCGGGGCACTGAAGCTTTCTTT.

This chain links TRBV30 with TRBJ2-5; TRBD1 matches 7 bases. CDR1 GTSNPN and CDR2 SVGIG come from the germline V gene (reference sequence). The V and J ends lost 2 bases and 4 bases, in that order; junction bases with no gene match: 1. This CDR3 is 12 amino acids long. Here the CDR3 DNA reads TGTGCCTGGAGTACAGGGGTAGAGACCCAGTACTTC. Protein: CAWSTGVETQYF. Complete variable domain (other parts from reference TRBV30 and TRBJ2-5): SQTIHQWPATLVQPVGSPLSLECTVEGTSNPNLYWYRQAAGRGLQLLFYSVGIGQISSEVPQNLSASRPQDRQFILSSKKLLLSDSGFYLCAWSTGVETQYFGPGTRLLVL.

Here the CDR3 DNA reads TGTGCCAGCAGCTCGGCGGGACAGTTCTCGCCCCAGCATTTT. Protein sequence: CASSSAGQFSPQHF. This chain connects TRBV7-9 to TRBJ1-5; 7 nucleotides match TRBD1. With V trimmed by 4 bases and J by 9 bases, 9 bases remained unmatched. CDR1 SEHNR and CDR2 FQNEAQ come from the germline V gene (reference sequence). The CDR3 has 14 amino acids.

This chain links TRBV11-3 with TRBJ1-1, with D maybe TRBD1 (5 bases). V was trimmed by 3 bases and J by 6 bases, leaving 14 bases between them. Per the germline V gene, CDR1 is SGHNT and CDR2 is YENEEA. This CDR3 is built from 14 residues. This CDR3 reads CASSLGGTRAEAFF. The DNA for the CDR3 is TGTGCCAGCAGCTTGGGAGGGACGCGTGCTGAAGCTTTCTTT. The variable domain in full, with the rest retrieved from reference TRBV11-3 and TRBJ1-1, is EAGVVQSPRYKIIEKKQPVAFWCNPISGHNTLYWYLQNLGQGPELLIRYENEEAVDDSQLPKDRFSAERLKGVDSTLKIQPAELGDSAVYLCASSLGGTRAEAFFGQGTRLTVV.

The rearrangement joins TRBV27 to TRBJ2-3; 11 bases fit TRBD2. J lost 5 bases, V lost 5 bases, and 12 bases had no gene match. CDR1 MNHEY and CDR2 SMNVEV come from the germline V gene (reference sequence). The CDR3 contains 17 residues. Written as DNA, the CDR3 is TGTGCCAGCAGTCCCGCGCGAACTAGCGGGAGTGTAGATACGCAGTATTTT. Its protein product is CASSPARTSGSVDTQYF.

V is TRBV7-2 and J is TRBJ1-5, with D uncertain. This CDR3 has 13 residues. Trimming cost V 2 bases and J 5 bases, with 7 bases left between them. CDR1 is SGHTA, CDR2 FQGNSA, per germline. Here the CDR3 DNA reads TGTGCCAGCAGCTTACATACAGATCAGCCCCAGCATTTT. Its protein is CASSLHTDQPQHF. The variable domain in full, with the rest retrieved from reference TRBV7-2 and TRBJ1-5, is GAGVSQSPSNKVTEKGKDVELRCDPISGHTALYWYRQSLGQGLEFLIYFQGNSAPDKSGLPSDRFSAERTGGSVSTLTIQRTQQEDSAVYLCASSLHTDQPQHFGDGTRLSIL.

The rearrangement joins TRBV19 to TRBJ1-2; 10 nucleotides match TRBD1. Germline V CDR1 and CDR2: LNHDA, SQIVND (reference sequence). The CDR3 covers 15 residues. Germline trimming cut 5 bases from V and 4 bases from J; bases unmatched to any gene: 7. This CDR3 reads CASSAGTGEGYGYTF. CDR3 in DNA: TGTGCCAGTAGTGCAGGGACAGGGGAAGGCTATGGCTACACCTTC.

This CDR3 reads CTSSSRSGTSYNSPLHF. The CDR3 nucleotides are TGCACCAGCAGCTCCCGTTCCGGGACCTCCTATAATTCACCCCTCCACTTT. The chain links TRBV1 to TRBJ1-6. TRBV1 is tagged as a pseudogene. The CDR3 consists of 17 residues.

The CDR3 sequence is CAISEGHLNTEAFF. The CDR3 DNA follows: TGTGCCATCAGTGAGGGACACTTGAACACTGAAGCTTTCTTT. This sequence joins TRBV10-3 and TRBJ1-1; maybe TRBD1 (5 bases). From germline, CDR1 is ENHRY and CDR2 SYGVKD. V was clipped by 2 bases and J by 0 bases, with 7 bases between them. The CDR3 is made up of 14 amino acids.

J is TRBJ2-7 and V is TRBV30; possibly TRBD2 for D (5 bases). Trimming took off 0 bases at V and 6 bases at J, with 15 bases between the two ends. The CDR3 is 14 residues long. Germline V gene data show CDR1 as GTSNPN and CDR2 as SVGIG (reference sequence). DNA for the CDR3: TGTGCCTGGAGTGTAAAACCGCGAGGGAGCGAGCAGTACTTC. Its protein is CAWSVKPRGSEQYF.

V is TRBV9 and J is TRBJ2-3, with unresolved D. Looked up from germline, CDR1 is SGDLS and CDR2 is YYNGEE. Between the trimmed V and J ends, which lost 1 base and 2 bases, there was a span of 8 bases. CDR3 length: 14 residues. The CDR3 protein is CASSVLGNTDTQYF. The DNA for the CDR3 is TGTGCCAGCAGCGTACTAGGGAACACAGATACGCAGTATTTT.

The gene calls are TRBV2 and TRBJ2-2; D perhaps matches TRBD1 (5 bases). From germline, CDR1 is SNHLY and CDR2 FYNNEI. V lost 8 bases to trimming and J lost 5 bases, with 15 bases between them. The CDR3 spans 14 residues. The CDR3, as DNA: TGTGCCAGCCATGACAGTATTTCGACCGGGGAGCTGTTTTTT. As protein: CASHDSISTGELFF.